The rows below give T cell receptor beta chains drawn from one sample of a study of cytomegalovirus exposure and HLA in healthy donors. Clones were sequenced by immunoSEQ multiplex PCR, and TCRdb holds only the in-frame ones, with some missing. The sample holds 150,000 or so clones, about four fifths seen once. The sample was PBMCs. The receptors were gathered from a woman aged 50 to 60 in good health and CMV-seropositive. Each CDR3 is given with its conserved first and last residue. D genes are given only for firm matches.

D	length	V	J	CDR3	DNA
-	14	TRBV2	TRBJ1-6	CASSAAEHTSPLHF	TGTGCCAGCAGTGCGGCGGAGCACACTTCACCCCTCCACTTT
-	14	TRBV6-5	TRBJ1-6	CASSEGRGNSPLHF	TGTGCCAGCAGTGAAGGTAGGGGAAATTCACCCCTCCACTTT
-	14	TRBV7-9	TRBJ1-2	CATLKGGVTYGYTF	TGTGCCACCCTGAAGGGAGGGGTGACATATGGCTACACCTTC
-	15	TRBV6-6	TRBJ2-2	CASRKDRTNTGELFF	TGTGCCAGCAGGAAGGACAGAACGAACACCGGGGAGCTGTTTTTT
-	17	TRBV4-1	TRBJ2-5	CASSQLPTPRGGETQYF	TGCGCCAGCAGCCAGCTCCCCACCCCTAGGGGTGGGGAGACCCAGTACTTC
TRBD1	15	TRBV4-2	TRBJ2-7	CASSQSSTGGYEQYF	TGTGCCAGCAGCCAGTCCTCGACAGGGGGCTACGAGCAGTACTTC
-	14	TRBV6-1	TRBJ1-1	CASSFSRVYTEAFF	TGTGCCAGCAGTTTCTCCCGTGTCTACACTGAAGCTTTCTTT
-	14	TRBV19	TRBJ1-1	CASSIKGAGTEAFF	TGTGCCAGTAGTATCAAAGGGGCTGGGACTGAAGCTTTCTTT
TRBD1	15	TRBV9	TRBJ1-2	CASSPRLSTGDGYTF	TGTGCCAGCAGCCCCAGACTCTCTACAGGGGATGGCTACACCTTC
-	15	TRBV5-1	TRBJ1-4	CASSSIQGDNEKLFF	TGCGCCAGCAGCTCCATACAGGGTGATAATGAAAAACTGTTTTTT
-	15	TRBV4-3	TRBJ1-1	CASSQQVGRDTEAFF	TGCGCCAGCAGCCAACAGGTCGGGCGGGACACTGAAGCTTTCTTT
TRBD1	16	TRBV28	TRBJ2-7	CASSFGDRVTSYEQYF	TGTGCCAGCAGTTTTGGGGACAGGGTCACAAGCTACGAGCAGTACTTC
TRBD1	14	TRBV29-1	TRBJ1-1	CSVENGAGQVEAFF	TGCAGCGTTGAAAATGGGGCCGGACAGGTTGAAGCTTTCTTT
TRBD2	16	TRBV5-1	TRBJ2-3	CASSLLPTSGEDTQYF	TGCGCCAGCAGCTTGCTACCTACTAGCGGGGAAGATACGCAGTATTTT
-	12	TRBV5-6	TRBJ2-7	CASSRYGHEQYF	TGTGCCAGCAGCCGATATGGGCACGAGCAGTACTTC